This paragraph reports one TCR beta chain. Authors' processing steps: Amplification from reference gene primers served as the basis for estimated nucleated cell counts. Data came from immunoSEQ multiplex PCR; TCRdb stores just in-frame clones and leaves some out. That table supplies the V and J calls and clone size; D and trimming were determined from the DNA. This sample has 18,000 or so clones, with roughly four fifths found just once. The data derive from a study of blood T cell repertoires in COVID-19. Study-level information: Samples representing acute and convalescent COVID-19 were sourced from the United States, Italy and Spain. Sample material is recorded as cDNA or gDNA derived from T cells, B-cell-depleted T cells, or PBMCs.

V dropped 0 bases and J dropped 5; count of bases not matched to a gene: 4. The CDR3 loop spans 15 amino acids. The V gene's germline CDR1 is MNHEY and CDR2 SVGAGI. The chain combines TRBV6-5 with TRBJ2-1, with 7 bases aligning to TRBD1. The sample comprised peripheral blood. The source of this sequence is a man aged 40-49 years with active or convalescent COVID-19. The CDR3 DNA reads TGTGCCAGCAGTTACTCAGGACAGGTAAACAATGAGCAGTTCTTC. Residues: CASSYSGQVNNEQFF.